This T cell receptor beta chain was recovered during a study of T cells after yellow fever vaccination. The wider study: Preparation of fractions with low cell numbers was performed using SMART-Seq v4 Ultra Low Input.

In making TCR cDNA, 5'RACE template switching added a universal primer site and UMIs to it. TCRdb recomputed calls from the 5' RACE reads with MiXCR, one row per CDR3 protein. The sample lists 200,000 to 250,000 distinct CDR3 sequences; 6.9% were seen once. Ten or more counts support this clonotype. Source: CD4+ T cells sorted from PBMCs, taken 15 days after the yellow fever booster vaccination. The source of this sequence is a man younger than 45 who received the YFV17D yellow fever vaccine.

The DNA for the CDR3 is TGTGCCAGCAGGGGACTAGCGGGTGCTTCAGATACGCAGTATTTT. Translating gives CASRGLAGASDTQYF. V gene TRBV12-3 or TRBV12-4 combines with J gene TRBJ2-3, with 12 bases aligning to TRBD2. The junction had 5 bases not matched to a gene; V was cut back by 6 bases and J by 4 bases. The length of the CDR3 is 15 residues.